The 13 T cell receptor beta chains below were found in one sample sequenced in a study of T cells in Graves' hyperthyroidism and ophthalmopathy. Researchers amplified the TCR beta CDR3 regions from RNA transcripts. The TCR CDR3 was amplified in a first-round RT-PCR using the HTBI primer set. TCRdb re-analysed the multiplex PCR reads in MiXCR, keeping a single row per CDR3 protein. The data show over 200,000 distinct CDR3 sequences, with around 16% seen just once and about 45% held by the top ten. The specimen sequenced was blood. The source is a man between 40 and 49 years old with Graves' hyperthyroidism.

Points on this clonotype: One base away lies a much larger clone, so this may be a sequencing read error. This chain uses TRBV30 with TRBJ1-2; no clear D. V lost 7 bases and J lost 6, with 15 bases in between. The CDR3 consists of 12 residues. Per the germline V gene, CDR1 is GTSNPN and CDR2 is SVGIG (reference sequence). The CDR3 is CASLYGVNGYTF. DNA for the CDR3: TGTGCCTCACTGTATGGGGTGAATGGCTACACCTTC.

This clonotype was observed a few times. The V gene is TRBV4-3, the J gene TRBJ2-2; 9 bases are shared with TRBD2. CDR1 is LGHNA, CDR2 YSLEER, per germline. Germline trimming cut 1 base from V and 6 bases from J; bases unmatched to any gene: 15. CDR3 length: 19 amino acids. In DNA form, the CDR3 reads TGCGCCAGCAGCCAAGGGCTGGCGGGGGGGCCAAATTTCTCCGGGGAGCTGTTTTTT. This encodes CASSQGLAGGPNFSGELFF.

This clonotype was seen a few times. The CDR3 bases are TGCAGCGTTTCTCCGGGACAGGGTCTTACTGAAGCTTTCTTT. Translating it yields CSVSPGQGLTEAFF. The chain carries TRBV29-1 and TRBJ1-1; 9 bases map to TRBD1. The trim removed 5 bases at V and 5 bases at J, leaving 9 bases unmatched. Germline V gene sequence: CDR1 SQVTM, CDR2 ANQGSEA. The CDR3 runs to 14 residues.

This clonotype was detected many times. The chain couples TRBV18 to TRBJ2-3; D not resolved. Germline V gene lookup returns CDR1 KGHSH and CDR2 LQKENI. With 1 base removed from V and 6 bases from J, the gap between germline ends came to 8 bases. The CDR3 extends over 13 amino acids. Here the CDR3 reads CASSPRLLDTQYF. Written as DNA, the CDR3 is TGTGCCAGCTCACCACGGCTTTTGGATACGCAGTATTTT.

This clonotype was seen only once. V is TRBV7-3 and J is TRBJ2-3; D is uncertain. Germline V gene data show CDR1 as SGHTA and CDR2 as FQGTGA. The CDR3 runs 15 residues. Between the trimmed V and J ends, which lost 7 bases and 2 bases, there was a span of 16 bases. The CDR3 is CASTRDTLPTDTQYF. In nucleotides, the CDR3 is TGTGCCAGCACCCGAGATACACTCCCCACAGATACGCAGTATTTT. Together with reference TRBV7-3 and TRBJ2-3, the CDR3 gives the full variable domain: GAGVSQTPSNKVTEKGKYVELRCDPISGHTALYWYRQSLGQGPEFLIYFQGTGAADDSGLPNDRFFAVRPEGSVSTLKIQRTERGDSAVYLCASTRDTLPTDTQYFGPGTRLTVL.

This clonotype was seen at least ten times. The chain employs TRBV2 and TRBJ1-2; D unresolved. Trimming cost V 2 bases and J 6 bases, with 13 bases left between them. The CDR3 consists of 14 residues. Germline loops: CDR1 SNHLY, CDR2 FYNNEI. This CDR3 is CASSERWISHGYTF. In nucleotides, the CDR3 is TGTGCCAGCAGTGAAAGGTGGATCAGCCATGGCTACACCTTC. The full variable domain, with the rest looked up from reference TRBV2 and TRBJ1-2, is EPEVTQTPSHQVTQMGQEVILRCVPISNHLYFYWYRQILGQKVEFLVSFYNNEISEKSEIFDDQFSVERPDGSNFTLKIRSTKLEDSAMYFCASSERWISHGYTFGSGTRLTVV.

The chain recombines TRBV11-1 with TRBJ2-2, with TRBD2 as a possible D gene (6 bases). Trimming removed 5 bases at V and 5 bases at J, with 12 bases between. In germline, CDR1 is SGHAT, CDR2 FQDESV (reference sequence). This CDR3 is built from 14 residues. The CDR3 loop is CASSARGETGELFF. The CDR3 nucleotides read TGTGCCAGCAGCGCGCGCGGGGAAACCGGGGAGCTGTTTTTT.

This clonotype was observed many times. This chain joins TRBV20-1 and TRBJ2-3, with unresolved D. Trimming stripped 0 bases from V and 3 bases from J, with 10 bases between. Germline V gene lookup returns CDR1 DFQATT and CDR2 SNEGSKA (reference sequence). CDR3 length: 14 residues. The CDR3: CSARDRIRTDTQYF. CDR3 coding DNA: TGCAGTGCTAGAGACAGGATAAGAACAGATACGCAGTATTTT.

This clonotype was recorded at least ten times. The chain joins TRBV28 to TRBJ2-7, with 7 nucleotides matching TRBD1. Germline V gene lookup returns CDR1 MDHEN and CDR2 SYDVKM. This CDR3 region has 15 residues. V was clipped by 7 bases and J by 0 bases; unmatched bases: 9. The CDR3 protein is CASTFDRVNSYEQYF. CDR3 DNA sequence: TGTGCCAGCACTTTCGACAGGGTTAACTCCTACGAGCAGTACTTC. Full variable domain (outside the CDR3, taken from reference TRBV28 and TRBJ2-7): DVKVTQSSRYLVKRTGEKVFLECVQDMDHENMFWYRQDPGLGLRLIYFSYDVKMKEKGDIPEGYSVSREKKERFSLILESASTNQTSMYLCASTFDRVNSYEQYFGPGTRLTVT.

The chain recombines TRBV12-3 or TRBV12-4 with TRBJ2-2; unclear D gene. This CDR3 is 15 amino acids long. V gave up 3 bases and J gave up 0 bases, with 8 bases separating them. CDR3: CASSFFDPNTGELFF. The CDR3 DNA is TGTGCCAGCAGTTTCTTCGACCCGAACACCGGGGAGCTGTTTTTT.

This clonotype was recorded many times. This chain's CDR3 is CASSFTGGVYGYTF. Here the CDR3 DNA reads TGTGCCAGCAGTTTTACAGGGGGGGTTTATGGCTACACCTTC. This chain connects TRBV27 to TRBJ1-2; 8 positions match TRBD1. V trimming: 3 bases; J trimming: 5 bases; junction bases outside the gene matches: 5. This CDR3 has 14 residues. CDR1 MNHEY and CDR2 SMNVEV come from the germline V gene (reference sequence).

In this sample, this clonotype turned up a few times. The chain employs TRBV12-5 and TRBJ2-1; a possible D gene is TRBD1 (8 bases). The CDR3 consists of 17 residues. The V end lost 10 bases, the J end lost 4 bases, and 26 bases lay between the germline ends. CDR1 LGHNT and CDR2 FRNRAP come from the germline V gene. The CDR3 DNA follows: TGTGCTAATAGGGGAGGTAACAGGGGGGGGCCATACAATGAGCAGTTCTTC. This translates into CANRGGNRGGPYNEQFF.

This clonotype has just one count. The chain has TRBV20-1 and TRBJ2-7, with TRBD2 matching over 8 bases. The V gene end was trimmed by 1 base and the J gene end by 3 bases; junction bases not matched to a gene: 8. The CDR3 runs 15 residues. Germline V gene sequence: CDR1 DFQATT, CDR2 SNEGSKA (reference sequence). This CDR3 reads CSARGLSGNLYEQYF. CDR3 coding DNA: TGCAGTGCTAGAGGACTTAGCGGGAACCTCTACGAGCAGTACTTC.